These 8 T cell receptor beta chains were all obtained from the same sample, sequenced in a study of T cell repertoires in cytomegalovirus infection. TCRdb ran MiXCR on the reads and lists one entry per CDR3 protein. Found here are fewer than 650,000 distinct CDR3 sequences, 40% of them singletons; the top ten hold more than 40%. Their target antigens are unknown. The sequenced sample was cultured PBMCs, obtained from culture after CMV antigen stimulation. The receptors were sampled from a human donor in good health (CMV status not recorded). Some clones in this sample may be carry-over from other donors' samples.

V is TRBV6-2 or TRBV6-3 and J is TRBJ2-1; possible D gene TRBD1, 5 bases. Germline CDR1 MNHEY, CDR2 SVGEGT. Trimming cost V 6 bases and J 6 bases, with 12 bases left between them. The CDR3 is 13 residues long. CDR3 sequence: CASSRDQGNEQFF. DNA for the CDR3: TGTGCCAGCAGCCGCGACCAGGGCAATGAGCAGTTCTTC.

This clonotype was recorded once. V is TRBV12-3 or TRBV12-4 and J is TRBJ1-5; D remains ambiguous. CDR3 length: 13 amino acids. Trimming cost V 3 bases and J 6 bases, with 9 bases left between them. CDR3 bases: TGTGCCAGCAGTTTGGGCGCTACTCAGCCCCAGCATTTT. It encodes CASSLGATQPQHF.

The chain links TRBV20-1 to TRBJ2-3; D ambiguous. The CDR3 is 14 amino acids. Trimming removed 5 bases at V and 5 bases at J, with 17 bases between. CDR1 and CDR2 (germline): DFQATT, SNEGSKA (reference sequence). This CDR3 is CSASPIFEKDTQYF. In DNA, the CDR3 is TGCAGTGCTTCTCCTATTTTCGAGAAAGATACGCAGTATTTT.

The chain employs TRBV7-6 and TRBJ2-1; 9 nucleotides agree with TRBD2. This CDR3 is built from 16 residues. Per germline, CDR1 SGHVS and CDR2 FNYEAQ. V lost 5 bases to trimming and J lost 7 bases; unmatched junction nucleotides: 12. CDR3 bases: TGTGCCAGCAGCCCCGCGGGGGTAGCGGGAGAGAATGAGCAGTTCTTC. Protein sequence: CASSPAGVAGENEQFF.

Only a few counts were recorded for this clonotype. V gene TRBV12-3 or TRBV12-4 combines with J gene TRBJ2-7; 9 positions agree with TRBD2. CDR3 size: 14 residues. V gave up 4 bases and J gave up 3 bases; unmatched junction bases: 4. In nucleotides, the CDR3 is TGTGCCAGCAGTTCGCTAGCGGGAAGCTACGAGCAGTACTTC. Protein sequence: CASSSLAGSYEQYF.

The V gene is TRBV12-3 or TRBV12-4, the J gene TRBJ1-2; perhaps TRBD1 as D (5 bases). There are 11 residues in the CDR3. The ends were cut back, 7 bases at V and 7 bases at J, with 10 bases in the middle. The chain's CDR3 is CASKTGPGYTF. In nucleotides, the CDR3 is TGTGCCAGCAAAACGGGACCTGGCTACACCTTC.

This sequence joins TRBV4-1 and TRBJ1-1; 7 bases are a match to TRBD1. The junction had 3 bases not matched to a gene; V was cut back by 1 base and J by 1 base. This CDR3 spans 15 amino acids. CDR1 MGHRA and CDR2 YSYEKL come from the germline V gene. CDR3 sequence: CASSQAGGWNTEAFF. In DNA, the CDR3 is TGCGCCAGCAGCCAAGCAGGGGGATGGAACACTGAAGCTTTCTTT.

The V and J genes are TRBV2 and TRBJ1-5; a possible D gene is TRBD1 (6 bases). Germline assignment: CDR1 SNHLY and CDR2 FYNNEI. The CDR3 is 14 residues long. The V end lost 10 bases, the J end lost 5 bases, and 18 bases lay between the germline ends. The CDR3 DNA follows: TGTGCCACTCATTCGGGACAAATATATCAGCCCCAGCATTTT. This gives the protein CATHSGQIYQPQHF.